Sequencing of this T cell receptor beta chain was carried out in a study of blood T cell repertoires in COVID-19. In the study overall: The samples span acute and convalescent COVID-19 from the United States, Italy and Spain. PBMCs, B-cell-depleted T cells, or T cells were the source of the cDNA or gDNA that made up the material.

The germline gives CDR1 SGHKS, CDR2 YYEKEE (reference sequence). Trimming took off 0 bases at V and 2 bases at J, with 5 bases between the two ends. The CDR3 is 13 amino acids. Authors' analysis steps: Counts of nucleated cells, estimated from reference gene primer amplification, were obtained. TCRdb's copy holds only in-frame clones and misses some; the assay was immunoSEQ multiplex PCR. V and J calls and clone size follow that table, whereas D and trimming were derived from the DNA. The sample holds over 200,000 clones, over 75% seen once. Sequenced material: peripheral blood. The chain is built from TRBV5-5 and TRBJ2-5; D gene unclear. This TCR derives from a man aged 40-49 years with active or convalescent COVID-19. CDR3 bases: TGTGCCAGCAGCTTGGCTGTTCAAGAGACCCAGTACTTC. Amino acids: CASSLAVQETQYF.